This T cell receptor beta chain was captured by sequencing in a study of cytomegalovirus exposure and HLA in healthy donors. The overall study: In terms of ancestry, the Caucasian-associated cluster contained roughly 80% of the roughly 400 genotyped donors. Study conclusions and caveats: What was likely a sequencing artifact was a cluster of highly shared sequence variants. Prediction of most subjects' HLA-A and HLA-B alleles by TCR beta sequences was reportedly accurate.

Remarks on this clone: Its matching antigen is unknown.

Amplification used 60 Vbeta primers and 13 Jbeta primers. TCRdb's copy holds only in-frame clones and misses some; the assay was immunoSEQ multiplex PCR. The sample gives roughly 200,000 clones, around 87% of which show up once; roughly 1.3% is in the top ten. With V trimmed by 5 bases and J by 10 bases, 5 bases remained unmatched. Germline-derived CDR1 and CDR2 are MNHEY and SVGAGI. CDR3 length equals 12 residues. Material for sequencing was PBMCs. The sequence was collected from a man aged 25 to 40 in good health and CMV-seronegative. This chain connects TRBV6-5 to TRBJ1-1; TRBD1 matches 9 bases. CDR3 sequence reads: CASSRDRVRAFF. The CDR3 DNA reads as TGTGCCAGCAGTCGGGACAGGGTGCGAGCTTTCTTT.